What follows are 20 T cell receptor beta chains derived from one specimen sequenced in a study of human T cells and chemical hapten exposure. TCRdb recomputed calls from the RACE reads with MiXCR, one row per CDR3 protein. The sample carries about 70,000 distinct CDR3 sequences, 8.5% recorded once. As to time point: patch test 2, 6 weeks after DPC sensitization. Specified treatment: therapeutic diphenylcyclopropenone sensitization with weekly scalp DPC. Sequenced material: whole blood, taken in connection with sensitization to the hapten diphenylcyclopropenone (DPC). The receptors were sampled from a woman in her fifties or sixties with alopecia areata. Some clones in this sample may be carry-over from other donors' samples.

This clonotype showed up many times. This chain uses TRBV29-1 with TRBJ2-7; D gene ambiguous. CDR3 length: 12 amino acids. Germline V gene lookup returns CDR1 SQVTM and CDR2 ANQGSEA. The ends were cut back, 5 bases at V and 5 bases at J, with 13 bases in the middle. This chain's CDR3 is CSVPWGSHEQYF. The CDR3 DNA sequence: TGCAGCGTTCCCTGGGGTTCCCACGAGCAGTACTTC.

This sequence joins TRBV21-1 and TRBJ1-2. TRBV21-1 is a pseudogene. This CDR3 has 18 amino acids. The CDR3 loop is CASSKVRGGDGVNYGYTF. The DNA of the CDR3 is TGTGCCAGCAGCAAAGTACGAGGAGGAGACGGGGTTAACTATGGCTACACCTTC.

This clonotype was detected only a few times. This chain joins TRBV20-1 and TRBJ1-1; D gene uncertain. The CDR3 is 14 amino acids. CDR1 and CDR2 (germline): DFQATT, SNEGSKA (reference sequence). The ends were cut back, 1 base at V and 1 base at J, with 10 bases in the middle. The CDR3 spells CSARGSHENTEAFF. The CDR3 DNA reads TGCAGTGCTAGAGGCTCTCATGAGAACACTGAAGCTTTCTTT.

CDR3 sequence: CSVAGGSNQPQHF. The CDR3 nucleotides are TGCAGCGTTGCGGGGGGGAGCAATCAGCCCCAGCATTTT. V gene TRBV29-1 combines with J gene TRBJ1-5, with D perhaps TRBD1 (5 bases). This CDR3 is built from 13 residues. V was shortened by 4 bases and J by 1 base, with 8 bases between the two germline ends. Germline V lookup: CDR1 SQVTM, CDR2 ANQGSEA. The entire variable domain, with the rest obtained from reference TRBV29-1 and TRBJ1-5, is as follows: SAVISQKPSRDICQRGTSLTIQCQVDSQVTMMFWYRQQPGQSLTLIATANQGSEATYESGFVIDKFPISRPNLTFSTLTVSNMSPEDSSIYLCSVAGGSNQPQHFGDGTRLSIL.

The chain combines TRBV6-2 or TRBV6-3 with TRBJ2-5, with TRBD2 matching over 7 bases. Per germline, CDR1 MNHEY and CDR2 SVGEGT. The V and J ends lost 2 bases and 2 bases, in that order; junction bases with no gene match: 5. CDR3 length equals 15 residues. CDR3 amino acids: CASSYVLAVQETQYF. CDR3 nucleotides: TGTGCCAGCAGTTACGTCCTAGCGGTACAAGAGACCCAGTACTTC.

This clonotype was detected only a few times. V gene TRBV20-1 combines with J gene TRBJ2-5, with 8 bases that match TRBD2. The junction had 10 bases not matched to a gene; V was cut back by 6 bases and J by 1 base. CDR1 DFQATT and CDR2 SNEGSKA come from the germline V gene (reference sequence). The CDR3 consists of 15 residues. The CDR3 DNA reads TGCAGTGCCGAGGTTAGCGGGACTGCCCAAGAGACCCAGTACTTC. Residues: CSAEVSGTAQETQYF.

The rearrangement joins TRBV18 to TRBJ2-7; 7 nucleotides agree with TRBD2. V shed 2 bases, J shed 5 bases, and the junction held 9 bases outside the gene matches. CDR1 KGHSH and CDR2 LQKENI come from the germline V gene. The CDR3 is 15 amino acids. The CDR3 DNA reads TGTGCCAGCTCACCAGTAAGGGAGGGTACAGACGAGCAGTACTTC. This encodes CASSPVREGTDEQYF.

This clonotype was counted a few times. The chain combines TRBV27 with TRBJ2-7; TRBD1 matches 10 bases. The CDR3 has 15 residues. After removal of 3 bases from V and 1 base from J, the junction contained 3 bases not matched to a gene. Germline V gene data show CDR1 as MNHEY and CDR2 as SMNVEV (reference sequence). The CDR3 nucleotides are TGTGCCAGCAGTTTTGGGGACAGGGGATCCTACGAGCAGTACTTC. Amino acid sequence: CASSFGDRGSYEQYF.

This clonotype was observed a handful of times. The V gene is TRBV13, the J gene TRBJ2-2; a possible D gene is TRBD1 (5 bases). Germline lookup yields CDR1 PRHDT and CDR2 FYEKMQ (reference sequence). V gave up 5 bases and J gave up 3 bases, with 13 bases separating them. CDR3 length: 15 amino acids. In DNA form, the CDR3 reads TGTGCCAGCAGCCGAAGACAGATAGACACCGGGGAGCTGTTTTTT. The encoded protein is CASSRRQIDTGELFF.

V usage is TRBV10-3 and J usage is TRBJ2-7; D is unresolved. The V end was cut by 0 bases, the J end by 7 bases, with 4 bases between. There are 11 residues in the CDR3. Per germline, CDR1 ENHRY and CDR2 SYGVKD. In DNA, the CDR3 is TGTGCCATCAGTGAGTCGGGTGAGCAGTACTTC. Residues: CAISESGEQYF.

V and J are TRBV15 and TRBJ2-3, with 11 bases matching TRBD2. The V gene's germline CDR1 is LNHNV and CDR2 YYDKDF (reference sequence). This CDR3 is 14 amino acids long. The V and J ends lost 6 bases and 4 bases, in that order; junction bases with no gene match: 3. The CDR3 coding sequence is TGTGCCACCAGTAGCGGGGGGGCCTCAGATACGCAGTATTTT. Translated, it gives CATSSGGASDTQYF.

This clonotype was recorded at least ten times. The chain joins TRBV9 to TRBJ1-5; 11 bases line up with TRBD1. The CDR3 loop spans 15 amino acids. The germline gives CDR1 SGDLS, CDR2 YYNGEE. V lost 4 bases to trimming and J lost 5 bases; unmatched junction nucleotides: 5. CDR3 protein: CASSRTGGPDQPQHF. The CDR3 region has the DNA TGTGCCAGCAGCCGGACAGGGGGCCCAGATCAGCCCCAGCATTTT.

The sample holds many counts of this clonotype. This chain uses TRBV28 with TRBJ2-7; the match to TRBD1 covers 10 bases. Germline trimming cut 8 bases from V and 7 bases from J; bases unmatched to any gene: 14. The CDR3 sequence is 15 residues long. Germline V gives CDR1 MDHEN, CDR2 SYDVKM. The CDR3 DNA is TGTGCCAGCGGCAGTGGGGGACAGGGGACCGGGGAGCAGTACTTC. It codes for CASGSGGQGTGEQYF.

This rearrangement joins TRBV20-1 to TRBJ1-5, with 8 nucleotides matching TRBD1. The CDR3 extends over 15 amino acids. J was trimmed by 1 base and V by 3 bases; bases with no gene match: 5. The germline CDR1 and CDR2 sequences are DFQATT and SNEGSKA (reference sequence). CDR3 sequence reads: CSASAGGASNQPQHF. DNA for the CDR3: TGCAGTGCTAGCGCAGGGGGCGCAAGCAATCAGCCCCAGCATTTT.

This clonotype has a count of ten or more. The chain combines TRBV29-1 with TRBJ1-1; D is undetermined. CDR3 size: 13 residues. V was trimmed by 2 bases and J by 6 bases, leaving 13 bases between them. Germline lookup yields CDR1 SQVTM and CDR2 ANQGSEA. In DNA, the CDR3 is TGCAGCGTTGAAAAAGTGCAGCAACCTGAAGCTTTCTTT. Amino acids: CSVEKVQQPEAFF. The full variable domain, rest sourced from reference TRBV29-1 and TRBJ1-1, is SAVISQKPSRDICQRGTSLTIQCQVDSQVTMMFWYRQQPGQSLTLIATANQGSEATYESGFVIDKFPISRPNLTFSTLTVSNMSPEDSSIYLCSVEKVQQPEAFFGQGTRLTVV.

This clonotype was recorded many times. The CDR3 region is CASSPGDTEAFF. The CDR3 DNA follows: TGTGCCAGCAGCCCAGGGGATACTGAAGCTTTCTTT. The chain carries TRBV12-3 or TRBV12-4 and TRBJ1-1, with a possible D match to TRBD1 (6 bases). Trimming left V 6 bases short and J 5 bases short, with 10 bases between. This CDR3 comprises 12 residues.

This clonotype was seen a handful of times. This chain connects TRBV12-3 or TRBV12-4 to TRBJ1-2; D call uncertain. There are 14 residues in the CDR3. V was clipped by 7 bases and J by 8 bases, with 20 bases between them. CDR3 region: CASTHEAARSGYTF. In DNA form, the CDR3 reads TGTGCCAGCACCCACGAAGCCGCCCGTTCAGGCTACACCTTC.

The J gene is TRBJ2-1, the V gene TRBV19, with 9 positions matching TRBD2. The germline CDR1 and CDR2 sequences are LNHDA and SQIVND (reference sequence). The CDR3 is 17 amino acids. After removal of 2 bases from V and 0 bases from J, the junction contained 5 bases not matched to a gene. In DNA, the CDR3 is TGTGCCAGTAGTATATTAGCGGGAGCGATCTCCTACAATGAGCAGTTCTTC. As protein: CASSILAGAISYNEQFF.

The CDR3 sequence is CASSQENAGGFTDTQYF. The CDR3 DNA follows: TGTGCCAGCAGCCAAGAGAATGCAGGGGGTTTCACAGATACGCAGTATTTT. The chain couples TRBV4-2 to TRBJ2-3; 7 nucleotides align to TRBD1. Germline V gene data show CDR1 as LGHNA and CDR2 as YNFKEQ. This CDR3 spans 17 amino acids. Trimming removed 0 bases from V and 2 bases from J; junction bases left unmatched: 8.

The sample holds a few counts of this clonotype. The CDR3 spells CASSYQGAPNEKLFF. Written as DNA, the CDR3 is TGTGCCAGCAGTTACCAAGGCGCCCCGAATGAAAAACTGTTTTTT. This rearrangement joins TRBV6-6 to TRBJ1-4; D gene uncertain. Per the germline V gene, CDR1 is MNHNY and CDR2 is SVGAGI (reference sequence). Trimming took 2 bases from V and 5 from J, leaving 12 bases between them. This CDR3 contains 15 residues.